This T cell receptor beta chain came from a study of cytomegalovirus exposure and HLA in healthy donors. In its sample, this clone was seen a few times. As yet, its antigen is unknown. The PCR ran on 60 Vbeta and 13 Jbeta primers. TCRdb keeps only in-frame clones here, not all; method: immunoSEQ multiplex PCR. The table has about 160,000 clones, around 83% seen once. The CDR3 sequence is 14 residues long. Trimming left V 5 bases short and J 2 bases short, with 13 bases between. CDR1 is SGHRS and CDR2 is YFSETQ in the germline V gene. Whole-study findings and limits: Cytomegalovirus association was listed for 150 to 200 TCR beta chains.

Whereas donors were nominally healthy upon sampling, unrecorded immune exposures were probable. J is TRBJ2-5 and V is TRBV5-1, with D possibly being TRBD2 (5 bases). Sequencing was done on a sample of PBMCs. This TCR was recovered from a man aged 45-65 years in good health and CMV-seropositive. The CDR3: CASSPSSSQETQYF. CDR3 nucleotides: TGCGCCAGCAGTCCTAGCAGCAGTCAAGAGACCCAGTACTTC.